This TCR beta chain was recovered during a study of radiotherapy plus CTLA-4 blockade in lung cancer. Whole-study findings and limits: Tumor-derived TCR clones expanded in blood after radiotherapy plus ipilimumab.

Note on this clone: Its cognate antigen is unknown.

This table comes from immunoSEQ multiplex PCR, and its TCRdb copy is limited to in-frame clones, with some not included. The sample shows tens of thousands of clones, less than 85% of them seen only once. The CDR3 extends over 18 amino acids. Germline assignment: CDR1 LGHNA and CDR2 YSLEER. Between the trimmed V and J ends, which lost 0 bases and 1 base, there was a span of 18 bases. This chain links TRBV4-3 with TRBJ2-5; a possible D gene is TRBD2 (6 bases). Specimen: peripheral blood, collected from a patient treated with radiotherapy plus ipilimumab. The source is a human donor with non-small cell lung cancer who had a complete response to radiotherapy plus ipilimumab. DNA of the CDR3: TGCGCCAGCAGCCAAGAATCTATGATGGCGGGACGCCAAGAGACCCAGTACTTC. Its protein is CASSQESMMAGRQETQYF.